The sequence of this T cell receptor beta chain was determined in a study of shared clonotypes between healthy human individuals. Every donor was a Caucasian adult from Nashville, Tennessee. CDR3 length: 17 residues. From germline, CDR1 is MDHEN and CDR2 SYDVKM. The V and J ends lost 2 bases and 5 bases, in that order; junction bases with no gene match: 12. Running of the assay took place at deep level. Splitting of each subset's genomic DNA was done evenly across several immunoSEQ plates. TCRdb keeps only in-frame clones here, not all; method: immunoSEQ multiplex PCR. This table has over 2 million clones, about 90% appearing once.

The chain has TRBV28 and TRBJ2-5; the match to TRBD1 covers 9 bases. This TCR derives from a man aged 18-30 years in good health. Some clones in this sample may be carry-over from other donors' samples. Sequenced sample: naive CD4+ T cells from PBMCs. As to subset: CD45RA+ positively selected. The CDR3 protein is CASSLAPGQGSMETQYF. In nucleotides, the CDR3 is TGTGCCAGCAGTTTAGCACCGGGACAGGGCAGTATGGAGACCCAGTACTTC.